The source of this TCR beta chain is a study of blood T cells in healthy people across ages. General study findings and limits: Higher diversity, along with more naive CD4+ cells, distinguished long-lived donors from aged donors.

The CDR3 contains 16 residues. Germline loops: CDR1 SGDLS, CDR2 YYNGEE. The V end was cut by 3 bases, the J end by 5 bases, with 20 bases between. This clonotype was seen ten or more times. The target antigen is unknown. The use of a sample-barcoded 5' primer and a J-beta primer mix characterized a second PCR of roughly 6 to 11 cycles. Every cDNA was tagged by a template-switch adaptor with 12 random nucleotides. CDR3-containing paired-end reads numbering at least 3 million came from each sample. TCRdb re-derived calls from the 5' RACE reads in MiXCR, one entry per CDR3 protein. The sample yields 760,000 or so distinct CDR3 sequences, roughly 25% seen once. The same sample was also used in a study of T cells of mothers and their children. This second study says: Whatever RNA was extracted went entirely into cDNA synthesis, at roughly 1.6 ug per 15 ul.

The sequenced sample was blood. This receptor was taken from a boy aged 5-17 years in good health. V gene TRBV9 combines with J gene TRBJ1-2; tentative D call: TRBD1 (6 bases). The CDR3 protein is CASSAWTDPTLYGYTF. The CDR3 DNA follows: TGTGCCAGCAGCGCCTGGACAGACCCAACTTTGTATGGCTACACCTTC.